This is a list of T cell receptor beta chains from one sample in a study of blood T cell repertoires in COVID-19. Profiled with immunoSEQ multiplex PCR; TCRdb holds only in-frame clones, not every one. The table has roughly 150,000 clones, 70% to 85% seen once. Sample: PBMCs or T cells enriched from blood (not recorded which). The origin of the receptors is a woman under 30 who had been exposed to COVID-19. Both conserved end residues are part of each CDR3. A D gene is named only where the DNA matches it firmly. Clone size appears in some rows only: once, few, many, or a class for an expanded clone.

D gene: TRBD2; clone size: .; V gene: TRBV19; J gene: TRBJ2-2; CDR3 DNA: TGTGCCAGTACTAGCGGGACGACCGTGGCCGGGGAGCTGTTTTTT; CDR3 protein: CASTSGTTVAGELFF
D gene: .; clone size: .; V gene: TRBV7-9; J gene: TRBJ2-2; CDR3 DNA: TGTGCCAGCAGCTCTACAGGGAAAGGACTTCTCGCAAACACCGGGGAGCTGTTTTTT; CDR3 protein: CASSSTGKGLLANTGELFF
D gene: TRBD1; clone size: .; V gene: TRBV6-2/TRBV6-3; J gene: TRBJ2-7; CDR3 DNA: TGTGCCAGCAGTTACCCCAGCGAGGGACAGCTGCTAATATCCTACGAGCAGTACTTC; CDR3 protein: CASSYPSEGQLLISYEQYF
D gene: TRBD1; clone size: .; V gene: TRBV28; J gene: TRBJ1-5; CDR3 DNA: TGTGCCAGCAGGCCCCGGCGACAGGGGAGGATTCAGCCCCAGCATTTT; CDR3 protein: CASRPRRQGRIQPQHF
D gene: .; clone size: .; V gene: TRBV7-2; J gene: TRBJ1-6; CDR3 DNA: TGTGCCAGCGCCCTTAGGAGCTCCTATAATTCACCCCTCCACTTT; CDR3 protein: CASALRSSYNSPLHF
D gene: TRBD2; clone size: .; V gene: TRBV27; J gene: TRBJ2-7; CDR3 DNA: TGTGCCAGCAGTACCAGCGGGATCTACGAGCAGTACTTC; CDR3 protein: CASSTSGIYEQYF
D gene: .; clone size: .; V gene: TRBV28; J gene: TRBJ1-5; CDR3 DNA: TGTGCCAGCAGTTCCACGTTTAGTGGCAATCAGCCCCAGCATTTT; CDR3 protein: CASSSTFSGNQPQHF
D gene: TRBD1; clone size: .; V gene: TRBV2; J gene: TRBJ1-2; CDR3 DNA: TGTGCCAGCAGTGAGGGCAGGGGGGACTATGGCTACACCTTC; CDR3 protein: CASSEGRGDYGYTF
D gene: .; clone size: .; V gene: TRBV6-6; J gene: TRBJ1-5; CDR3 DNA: TGTGCCAGCAAACGGGATAGCAATCAGCCCCAGCATTTT; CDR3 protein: CASKRDSNQPQHF
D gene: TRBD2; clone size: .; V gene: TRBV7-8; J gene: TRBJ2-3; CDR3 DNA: TGTGCCAGCAGCTTCGCTAGCGGGGGCCCGGTCGTCACGCAGTATTTT; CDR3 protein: CASSFASGGPVVTQYF
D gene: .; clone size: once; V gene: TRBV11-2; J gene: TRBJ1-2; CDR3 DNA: TGTGCCAGCAGCTTAGAAGTTCAGGGGCTGGGGGGCTACACCTTC; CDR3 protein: CASSLEVQGLGGYTF
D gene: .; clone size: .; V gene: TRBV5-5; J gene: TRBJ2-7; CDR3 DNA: TGTGCCAGCAGCGATCGTGCAGGGCAACACGAGCAGTACTTC; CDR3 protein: CASSDRAGQHEQYF
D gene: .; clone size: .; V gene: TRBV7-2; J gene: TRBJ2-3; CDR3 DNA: TGTGCCAGCAGCTTTAGCTTTAGCACAGATACGCAGTATTTT; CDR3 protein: CASSFSFSTDTQYF
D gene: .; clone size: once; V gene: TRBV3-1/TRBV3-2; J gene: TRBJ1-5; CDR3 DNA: TGTGCCAGCAGCCAAGATACCGTCCCCGGCGGACCCCAGCATTTT; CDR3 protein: CASSQDTVPGGPQHF
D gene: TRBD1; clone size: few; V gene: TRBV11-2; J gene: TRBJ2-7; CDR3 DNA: TGTGCCAGCACCCCGGGGGACAGGACAGACGAGCAGTACTTC; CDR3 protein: CASTPGDRTDEQYF
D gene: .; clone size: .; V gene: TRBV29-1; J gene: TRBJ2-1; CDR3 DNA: TGCAGCGTTGATGGGCCCAGCTCCTACAATGAGCAGTTCTTC; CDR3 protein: CSVDGPSSYNEQFF
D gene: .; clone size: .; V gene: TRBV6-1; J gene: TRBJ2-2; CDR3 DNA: TGTGCCAGCAGTGTGGAGGGGAGATGGAACACCGGGGAGCTGTTTTTT; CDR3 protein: CASSVEGRWNTGELFF
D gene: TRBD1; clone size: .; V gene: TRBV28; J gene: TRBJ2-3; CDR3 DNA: TGTGCCAGCAGTTTATGGGACAGGGTTACAGATACGCAGTATTTT; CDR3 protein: CASSLWDRVTDTQYF
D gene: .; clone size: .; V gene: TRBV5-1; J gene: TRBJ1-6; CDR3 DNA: TGCGCCAGCAGATCAGGACGGGAAAATTCACCCCTCCACTTT; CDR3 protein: CASRSGRENSPLHF
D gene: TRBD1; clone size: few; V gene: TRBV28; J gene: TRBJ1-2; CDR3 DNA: TGTGCCAGCAGTTGGCAGGGGGACTATGGCTACACCTTC; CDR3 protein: CASSWQGDYGYTF
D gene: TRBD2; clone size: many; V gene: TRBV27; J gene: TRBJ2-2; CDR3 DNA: TGTGCCAGCAGTTTTATTAGGGCTAGCGGGGACACCGGGGAGCTGTTTTTT; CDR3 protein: CASSFIRASGDTGELFF
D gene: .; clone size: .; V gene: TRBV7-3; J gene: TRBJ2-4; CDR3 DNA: TGTGCCAGCAGCTCCGATAGGGGGTTTGAAAACATTCAGTACTTC; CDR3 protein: CASSSDRGFENIQYF
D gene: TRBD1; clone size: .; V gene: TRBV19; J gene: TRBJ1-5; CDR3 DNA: TGTGCCAGTAGTATAGTGGGGGACAGGCTAAATCAGCCCCAGCATTTT; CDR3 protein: CASSIVGDRLNQPQHF
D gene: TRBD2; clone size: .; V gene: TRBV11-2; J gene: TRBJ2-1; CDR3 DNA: TGTGCCAGCAGCTTACTAGCGGGCCAGAGCTCCTACAATGAGCAGTTCTTC; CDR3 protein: CASSLLAGQSSYNEQFF
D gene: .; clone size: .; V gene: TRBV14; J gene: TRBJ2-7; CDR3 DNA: TGTGCCAGCAGCCGAGACAGGAGGCAGGAGTACTTC; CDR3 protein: CASSRDRRQEYF
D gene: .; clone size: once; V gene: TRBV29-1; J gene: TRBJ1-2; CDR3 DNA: TGCAGCGTTGAAAGTCGGGGGGCAGACACCTTC; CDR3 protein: CSVESRGADTF
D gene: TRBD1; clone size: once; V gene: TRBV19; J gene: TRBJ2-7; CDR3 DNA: TGTGCCAGTAGTATAAGAGGGGGCGCGGAAGGGGAGCAGTACTTC; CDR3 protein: CASSIRGGAEGEQYF
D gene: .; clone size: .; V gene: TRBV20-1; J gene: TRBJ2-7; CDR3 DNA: TGCAGTGCTGGTGGGCCCTCCAACGAGCAGTACTTC; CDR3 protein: CSAGGPSNEQYF
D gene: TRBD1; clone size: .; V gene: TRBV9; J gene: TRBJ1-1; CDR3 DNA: TGTGCCAGCAGCCCAGGGGGGAACACTGAAGCTTTCTTT; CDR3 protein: CASSPGGNTEAFF
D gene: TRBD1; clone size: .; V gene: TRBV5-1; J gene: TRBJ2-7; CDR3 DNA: TGCGCCAGCAGCTCGACGGGACAGGGGCGCGAGCAGTACTTC; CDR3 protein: CASSSTGQGREQYF
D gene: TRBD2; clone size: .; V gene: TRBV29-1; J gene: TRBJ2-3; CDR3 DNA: TGCAGCGTTGAGCCTAGCGGGAGGGATACGCAGTATTTT; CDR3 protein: CSVEPSGRDTQYF
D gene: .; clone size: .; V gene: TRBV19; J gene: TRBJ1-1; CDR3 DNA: TGTGCCAGTAGTATAGATGTTGAGTCGGTGGGAGTCACTGAAGCTTTCTTT; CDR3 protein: CASSIDVESVGVTEAFF
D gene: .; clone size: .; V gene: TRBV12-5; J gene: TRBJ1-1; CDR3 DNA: TGTGCTAGTGGTTTGGGACAGGCTGAAGCTTTCTTT; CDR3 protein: CASGLGQAEAFF
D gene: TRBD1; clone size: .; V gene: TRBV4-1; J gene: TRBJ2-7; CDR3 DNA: TGCGCCAGCAGCCTCTTTCCGGGACAGGGCTACGAGCAGTACTTC; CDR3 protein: CASSLFPGQGYEQYF
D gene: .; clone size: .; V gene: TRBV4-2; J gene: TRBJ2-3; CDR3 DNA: TGTGCCAGCAGCCAGGCCAGCGCGACTAGCACAGATACGCAGTATTTT; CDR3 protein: CASSQASATSTDTQYF
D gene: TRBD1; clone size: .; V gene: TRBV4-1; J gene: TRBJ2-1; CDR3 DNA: TGCGCCAGCAGCCCCGGACAGGGGGCGTACGATGAGCAGTTCTTC; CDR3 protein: CASSPGQGAYDEQFF
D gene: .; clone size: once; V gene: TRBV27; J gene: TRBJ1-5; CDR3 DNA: TGTGCCAGCAGTTTACAGGGAAGCAATCAGCCCCAGCATTTT; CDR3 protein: CASSLQGSNQPQHF
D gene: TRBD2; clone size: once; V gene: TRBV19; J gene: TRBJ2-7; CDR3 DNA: TGTGCCAGTAGTATATCTAGCGGGAGTTTGAACGAGCAGTACTTC; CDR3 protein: CASSISSGSLNEQYF
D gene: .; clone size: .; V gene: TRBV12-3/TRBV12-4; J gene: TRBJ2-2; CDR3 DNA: TGTGCCAGCAGGCAGGGGTGGACCGGGGAGCTGTTTTTT; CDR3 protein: CASRQGWTGELFF
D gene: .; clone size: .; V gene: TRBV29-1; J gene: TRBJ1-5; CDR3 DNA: TGCAGCGTTGTTCAGGGAACTACTCCCAATCAGCCCCAGCATTTT; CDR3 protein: CSVVQGTTPNQPQHF
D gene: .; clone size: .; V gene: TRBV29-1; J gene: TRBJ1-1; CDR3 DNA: TGCAGCGTCCAGGCTGCTATGAACACTGAAGCTTTCTTT; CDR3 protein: CSVQAAMNTEAFF
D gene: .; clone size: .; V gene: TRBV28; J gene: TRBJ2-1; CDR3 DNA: TGTGCCAGCAGAACTTCGGGACTCCTTCCCTACAATGAGCAGTTCTTC; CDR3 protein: CASRTSGLLPYNEQFF
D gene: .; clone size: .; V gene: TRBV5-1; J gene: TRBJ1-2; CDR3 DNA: TGCGCCAGCAGATTGATAGGTGCACAGGCCTATGGCTACACCTTC; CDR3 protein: CASRLIGAQAYGYTF
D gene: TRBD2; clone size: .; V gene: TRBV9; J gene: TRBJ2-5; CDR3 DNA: TGTGCCAGCAGCGTAGGGACTAGCGGGAGAGTCCAAGAGACCCAGTACTTC; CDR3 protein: CASSVGTSGRVQETQYF
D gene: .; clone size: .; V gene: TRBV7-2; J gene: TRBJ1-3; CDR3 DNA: TGTGCCAGCAGCTTAGCTACAGGGTTGAGTGGAAACACCATATATTTT; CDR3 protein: CASSLATGLSGNTIYF
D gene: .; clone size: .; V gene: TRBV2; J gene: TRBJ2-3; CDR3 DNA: TGTGCCAGCAGTGAAGAAAAGCCAAGCACAGATACGCAGTATTTT; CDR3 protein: CASSEEKPSTDTQYF
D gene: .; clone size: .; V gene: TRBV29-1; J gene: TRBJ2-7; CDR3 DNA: TGCAGCGTTGGCTACAGGGAAGGTAGCGAGCAGTACTTC; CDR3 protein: CSVGYREGSEQYF
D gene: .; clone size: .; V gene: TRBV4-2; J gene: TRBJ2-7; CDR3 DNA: TGTGCCAGCAGCCAAGATGGGTCAGGGAGGACCTACGAGCAGTACTTC; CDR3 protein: CASSQDGSGRTYEQYF
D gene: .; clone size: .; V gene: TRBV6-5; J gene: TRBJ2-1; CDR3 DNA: TGTGCCAGCAGACCTAGCAGGAGCTCCTACAATGAGCAGTTCTTC; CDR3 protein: CASRPSRSSYNEQFF